The sequence of this TCR beta chain was determined in a study of CD8 T cells in ankylosing spondylitis. Study outcomes and limitations: Several highly homologous variants made up a TCR beta motif, and this motif appeared characteristic of ankylosing spondylitis blood. Peripheral blood samples showed relatively rare disease-linked clones, and these clones were CD8+. Reports say disease-linked clones showed up significantly more in matched ankylosing spondylitis synovial fluid.

TCRdb itself ran the 5' RACE reads through MiXCR, one entry per CDR3 protein. The top ten hold about 0.5% of the sample, which has some 840,000 distinct CDR3 sequences, approximately 10% seen once. Germline V gene lookup returns CDR1 SGDLS and CDR2 YYNGEE. The length of the CDR3 is 15 residues. V was pared by 7 bases and J by 2 bases, with 9 bases of the junction left unmatched. A few counts support this clonotype. The antigen remains undetermined. The origin of this receptor is a male donor with ankylosing spondylitis. The chain employs TRBV9 and TRBJ1-2; 9 bases are shared with TRBD1. Source material: blood, either unsorted or a sorted T cell fraction (not recorded which). The DNA for the CDR3 is TGTGCCAGCGGAAGACTACAGGGGGCGAACTATGGCTACACCTTC. Its protein product is CASGRLQGANYGYTF.